A selection of T cell receptor beta chains follows, all from one sample in a study of shared clonotypes between healthy human individuals. Sequencing used immunoSEQ multiplex PCR; TCRdb keeps in-frame clones, though not all of them. The sample includes about 1,800,000 clones, roughly 95% of them seen just once. Specimen: naive CD8+ T cells sorted from blood. These receptors all stem from a man aged 18 to 30 in good health. CDR3s include the opening cysteine and the closing phenylalanine or tryptophan. Fields, in order: J gene, D gene, V gene, clone size, CDR3 DNA, CDR3 protein. The D gene is left open where the match is weak. Clone size is not always given. Where it is, it says once, few, many or a class for expanded clones.

j_gene: TRBJ2-1; d_gene: TRBD1; v_gene: TRBV19; abundance: .; CDR3nt: TGTGCCAGTAGTATTGGAGCAGGGGGTTCCTACAATGAGCAGTTCTTC; CDR3aa: CASSIGAGGSYNEQFF
j_gene: TRBJ2-1; d_gene: TRBD2; v_gene: TRBV4-3; abundance: once; CDR3nt: TGCGCCAGCAGCCTCGGGGGGGGTGTCTACAATGAGCAGTTCTTC; CDR3aa: CASSLGGGVYNEQFF
j_gene: TRBJ1-2; d_gene: TRBD1; v_gene: TRBV7-6; abundance: .; CDR3nt: TGTGCCAGCAGCGGGGAACAGGGGACTGGGGATGGCTACACCTTC; CDR3aa: CASSGEQGTGDGYTF
j_gene: TRBJ1-5; d_gene: .; v_gene: TRBV7-9; abundance: .; CDR3nt: TGTGCCAGCAGCTTAGCTGGGGAAAGCAATCAGCCCCAGCATTTT; CDR3aa: CASSLAGESNQPQHF
j_gene: TRBJ2-3; d_gene: .; v_gene: TRBV5-5; abundance: .; CDR3nt: TGTGCCAGCAGCTCGAAAGGACCCACAGATACGCAGTATTTT; CDR3aa: CASSSKGPTDTQYF
j_gene: TRBJ2-6; d_gene: .; v_gene: TRBV4-1; abundance: once; CDR3nt: TGCGCCAGCAGCCAAGTTCAAGGCAGCGACCTATCTGGGGCCAACGTCCTGACTTTC; CDR3aa: CASSQVQGSDLSGANVLTF
j_gene: TRBJ2-7; d_gene: TRBD1; v_gene: TRBV11-2; abundance: .; CDR3nt: TGTGCCAGCAGCCTCGGGACAGCCTCCTACGAGCAGTACTTC; CDR3aa: CASSLGTASYEQYF
j_gene: TRBJ1-4; d_gene: TRBD1; v_gene: TRBV29-1; abundance: .; CDR3nt: TGCAGCGCCTTACAGGGGGCGGATGAAAAACTGTTTTTT; CDR3aa: CSALQGADEKLFF
j_gene: TRBJ1-1; d_gene: .; v_gene: TRBV4-3; abundance: .; CDR3nt: TGCGCCAGCAGCCAAGATCCGGGGGCGGCTTTTGAAGCTTTCTTT; CDR3aa: CASSQDPGAAFEAFF
j_gene: TRBJ2-2; d_gene: .; v_gene: TRBV27; abundance: .; CDR3nt: TGTGCCAGCAGTTTACGGAACACCGGGGAGCTGTTTTTT; CDR3aa: CASSLRNTGELFF
j_gene: TRBJ1-3; d_gene: .; v_gene: TRBV30; abundance: .; CDR3nt: TGTGCCTGGACTCCAGGGGCGGGAAACACCATATATTTT; CDR3aa: CAWTPGAGNTIYF
j_gene: TRBJ1-5; d_gene: .; v_gene: TRBV23-1; abundance: .; CDR3nt: TGCGCCAGCAGTCAATCGGGGGAGGGAGATAGCAATCAGCCCCAGCATTTT; CDR3aa: CASSQSGEGDSNQPQHF
j_gene: TRBJ2-7; d_gene: TRBD2; v_gene: TRBV6-1; abundance: .; CDR3nt: TGTGCCAGCACCGAACCTAGCGGGCGCCCCTACGAGCAGTACTTC; CDR3aa: CASTEPSGRPYEQYF
j_gene: TRBJ1-5; d_gene: .; v_gene: TRBV28; abundance: .; CDR3nt: TGTGCCAGCAGTTTAGAACAGACCAATCAGCCCCAGCATTTT; CDR3aa: CASSLEQTNQPQHF
j_gene: TRBJ2-3; d_gene: .; v_gene: TRBV4-1; abundance: .; CDR3nt: TGCGCCAGCAGCCCCGGGGACACTACAGATACGCAGTATTTT; CDR3aa: CASSPGDTTDTQYF
j_gene: TRBJ1-5; d_gene: .; v_gene: TRBV7-6; abundance: .; CDR3nt: TGTGCCAGCAGCCCTGAGGGTTACAATCAGCCCCAGCATTTT; CDR3aa: CASSPEGYNQPQHF
j_gene: TRBJ1-2; d_gene: .; v_gene: TRBV6-5; abundance: .; CDR3nt: TGTGCCAGCAGTTACTACAGGGATGACTATGGCTACACCTTC; CDR3aa: CASSYYRDDYGYTF
j_gene: TRBJ2-1; d_gene: TRBD2; v_gene: TRBV29-1; abundance: .; CDR3nt: TGCAGCGTTGAAGATTTCGGACTAGCGGGCCAGCAGTTCTTC; CDR3aa: CSVEDFGLAGQQFF
j_gene: TRBJ2-7; d_gene: .; v_gene: TRBV9; abundance: .; CDR3nt: TGTGCCAGCAGCGTGGGACCGGTCTCCTACGAGCAGTACTTC; CDR3aa: CASSVGPVSYEQYF
j_gene: TRBJ2-7; d_gene: TRBD2; v_gene: TRBV5-1; abundance: .; CDR3nt: TGCGCCAGCAGCCCTGAACCTAGCGGGCCGACCTACGAGCAGTACTTC; CDR3aa: CASSPEPSGPTYEQYF
j_gene: TRBJ2-3; d_gene: TRBD2; v_gene: TRBV27; abundance: .; CDR3nt: TGTGCCAGCAGTTACCTTAGCGGGGGCAGCACAGATACGCAGTATTTT; CDR3aa: CASSYLSGGSTDTQYF
j_gene: TRBJ2-2; d_gene: .; v_gene: TRBV18; abundance: .; CDR3nt: TGTGCCAGCTCACCACCGGTCGCCCCCGGGGAGCTGTTTTTT; CDR3aa: CASSPPVAPGELFF
j_gene: TRBJ2-7; d_gene: TRBD1; v_gene: TRBV2; abundance: .; CDR3nt: TGTGCCAGCAACCAGGGACAGGGGTTCGGGGAGCAGTACTTC; CDR3aa: CASNQGQGFGEQYF
j_gene: TRBJ1-2; d_gene: .; v_gene: TRBV19; abundance: .; CDR3nt: TGTGCCAGTAGTTCAAGGACCTCGTTTGGGGATGGCTACACCTTC; CDR3aa: CASSSRTSFGDGYTF
j_gene: TRBJ2-7; d_gene: .; v_gene: TRBV4-3; abundance: .; CDR3nt: TGCGCCAGCAGCCAAGTTTGGGACAACTCCTACGAGCAGTACTTC; CDR3aa: CASSQVWDNSYEQYF
j_gene: TRBJ2-5; d_gene: .; v_gene: TRBV7-9; abundance: .; CDR3nt: TGTGCCAGCAGCTTACGGGCAGGGGTGGAGACCCAGTACTTC; CDR3aa: CASSLRAGVETQYF
j_gene: TRBJ2-1; d_gene: TRBD2; v_gene: TRBV7-8; abundance: .; CDR3nt: TGTGCCAGCGGCGGGACTAACTCCTACAATGAGCAGTTCTTC; CDR3aa: CASGGTNSYNEQFF
j_gene: TRBJ2-7; d_gene: .; v_gene: TRBV28; abundance: .; CDR3nt: TGTGCCAGCAGTAGTCTTCACAGGACCCTTTCCTACGAGCAGTACTTC; CDR3aa: CASSSLHRTLSYEQYF
j_gene: TRBJ1-1; d_gene: .; v_gene: TRBV27; abundance: .; CDR3nt: TGTGCCAGCAGCCATATCGGACCCCAGCCTTCCCACACTGAAGCTTTCTTT; CDR3aa: CASSHIGPQPSHTEAFF
j_gene: TRBJ1-4; d_gene: .; v_gene: TRBV4-1; abundance: .; CDR3nt: TGCGCCAGCAGCCAAGACGACGGACAGAATGAAAAACTGTTTTTT; CDR3aa: CASSQDDGQNEKLFF
j_gene: TRBJ2-7; d_gene: TRBD1; v_gene: TRBV9; abundance: few; CDR3nt: TGTGCCAGCAGCGTAGGGACAGGGGGTTGGGAGCAGTACTTC; CDR3aa: CASSVGTGGWEQYF
j_gene: TRBJ2-3; d_gene: TRBD2; v_gene: TRBV29-1; abundance: .; CDR3nt: TGCAGCGTGGTAGGACTAGCGGGGGGGCGTAGCACAGATACGCAGTATTTT; CDR3aa: CSVVGLAGGRSTDTQYF
j_gene: TRBJ2-7; d_gene: .; v_gene: TRBV7-9; abundance: .; CDR3nt: TGTGCCAGCTGCTCAATCGGGTCCGAGCAGTACTTC; CDR3aa: CASCSIGSEQYF
j_gene: TRBJ2-1; d_gene: .; v_gene: TRBV27; abundance: .; CDR3nt: TGTGCCAGCAGTTTCGGGGGAGCAAACAATGAGCAGTTCTTC; CDR3aa: CASSFGGANNEQFF
j_gene: TRBJ1-5; d_gene: .; v_gene: TRBV7-9; abundance: once; CDR3nt: TGTGCCAGCAGCTTACTCGAAACCGGGCAGCCCCAGCATTTT; CDR3aa: CASSLLETGQPQHF
j_gene: TRBJ1-3; d_gene: TRBD1; v_gene: TRBV5-1; abundance: .; CDR3nt: TGCGCCAGCAGCTTGGCAGGGGGTGATGGAAACACCATATATTTT; CDR3aa: CASSLAGGDGNTIYF
j_gene: TRBJ1-4; d_gene: TRBD1; v_gene: TRBV9; abundance: .; CDR3nt: TGTGCCAGCAGTGCAGGGACAGGTTTGGGGGGACTGTTTTTT; CDR3aa: CASSAGTGLGGLFF
j_gene: TRBJ2-1; d_gene: TRBD1; v_gene: TRBV4-3; abundance: .; CDR3nt: TGCGCCAGCAGCCTACGGGACAGGGCCAACAATGAGCAGTTCTTC; CDR3aa: CASSLRDRANNEQFF
j_gene: TRBJ1-2; d_gene: .; v_gene: TRBV2; abundance: .; CDR3nt: TGTGCCAGCAGTGAAACGGGGACGGGGGGATATGGCTACACCTTC; CDR3aa: CASSETGTGGYGYTF
j_gene: TRBJ1-1; d_gene: .; v_gene: TRBV27; abundance: .; CDR3nt: TGTGCCAGCAGTTTGAGCCCTTTAGGGAACACTGAAGCTTTCTTT; CDR3aa: CASSLSPLGNTEAFF
j_gene: TRBJ2-7; d_gene: .; v_gene: TRBV6-1; abundance: .; CDR3nt: TGTGCCAGCAGTGTTAATAGAAACTACGAGCAGTACTTC; CDR3aa: CASSVNRNYEQYF
j_gene: TRBJ2-7; d_gene: TRBD2; v_gene: TRBV27; abundance: .; CDR3nt: TGTGCCAGCCGTAGCGGGAGGGCCAGAAGCGAGCAGTACTTC; CDR3aa: CASRSGRARSEQYF
j_gene: TRBJ1-1; d_gene: .; v_gene: TRBV7-9; abundance: .; CDR3nt: TGTGCCAGCAGCTTTTCTCTAGGGGAGTCTGAAGCTTTCTTT; CDR3aa: CASSFSLGESEAFF